This is a list of T cell receptor beta chains from one sample in a study of CXCR3-negative and CXCR3-positive naive CD8 T cells. TCRdb processed the 5' RACE reads again and assigns one entry to each CDR3 protein, with no DNA. With over 150,000 distinct CDR3 sequences in the sample, the ten largest clones hold about 0.48%. The source material was naive CXCR3+ CD8+ T cells from blood. The receptor source for this set is a human donor in good health. Some clones in this sample may be carry-over from other donors' samples. Each CDR3 is given with its conserved first and last residue.

CDR3 protein,V gene,J gene
CASSQDISQQETQYF,TRBV14,TRBJ2-5
CASSEEGIYSYEQYF,TRBV5-1,TRBJ2-7
CASSPFGGTEAFF,TRBV9,TRBJ1-1
CASSFGRRLTDTQYF,TRBV7-9,TRBJ2-3
CASSLSIASNEQFF,TRBV27,TRBJ2-1
CASSDGPNYGYTF,TRBV10-1,TRBJ1-2
CASSPARGGTDTQYF,TRBV4-2,TRBJ2-3
CASSPATLPGEQYF,TRBV28,TRBJ2-7
CASSFLAGVPYNEQFF,TRBV12-3/TRBV12-4,TRBJ2-1
CSARDFPGGSSYNEQFF,TRBV20-1,TRBJ2-1
CASSLNSGRVYEQYF,TRBV5-1,TRBJ2-7
CASSYSRTELNEKLFF,TRBV6-5,TRBJ1-4
CSARDIGRSNTEAFF,TRBV20-1,TRBJ1-1
CASAWEGDYEQYF,TRBV5-1,TRBJ2-7
CASSQEVGADTQYF,TRBV3-1,TRBJ2-3
CASSSVGGSEAFF,TRBV7-9,TRBJ1-1
CASSFALSNQPQHF,TRBV5-5,TRBJ1-5
CASSQVFGGSYEQYF,TRBV4-1,TRBJ2-7
CASSSGRDRDYGTQYF,TRBV12-3/TRBV12-4,TRBJ2-5
CAIAYQGRRTDTQYF,TRBV10-3,TRBJ2-3
CASRSRTGPPNEQFF,TRBV28,TRBJ2-1
CASSPWAGNTEAFF,TRBV5-5,TRBJ1-1
CAIRRDTGELFF,TRBV10-3,TRBJ2-2
CASQLANSKNIQYF,TRBV7-9,TRBJ2-4
CASSLQGAANVLTF,TRBV5-6,TRBJ2-6
CASSTTGNQPQHF,TRBV27,TRBJ1-5
CASSNQGGNNQPQHF,TRBV21-1,TRBJ1-5
CASSDRSFNSPLHF,TRBV2,TRBJ1-6
CSARDWSGTYTDTQYF,TRBV20-1,TRBJ2-3
CSAYDWVAGANVLTF,TRBV29-1,TRBJ2-6
CASSPLMTPRWDSEAFF,TRBV4-1,TRBJ1-1
CASSVGVSGELFF,TRBV9,TRBJ2-2
CSARDDQGSGYTF,TRBV20-1,TRBJ1-2
CASSSVGLAYEQYF,TRBV7-2,TRBJ2-7
CASSLSSGYEQYF,TRBV28,TRBJ2-7
CASSLPVRSSYNEQFF,TRBV12-3/TRBV12-4,TRBJ2-1
CASSDSGIGETQYF,TRBV7-3,TRBJ2-5
CASSAYQGGTDTQYF,TRBV9,TRBJ2-3
CATSRDFSVNQPQHF,TRBV15,TRBJ1-5
CSVEDPLEDPEDEQFF,TRBV29-1,TRBJ2-1
CASSLEPQGNTEAFF,TRBV7-9,TRBJ1-1
CASSYGTSPGTDTQYF,TRBV7-9,TRBJ2-3
CASSQENGYYGYTF,TRBV3-1,TRBJ1-2
CASSFQGSGQPQHF,TRBV12-3/TRBV12-4,TRBJ1-5
CASSLAQSLYNEQFF,TRBV27,TRBJ2-1
CSASIPDSRYTEAFF,TRBV20-1,TRBJ1-1
CASSLGQGSGEQYF,TRBV28,TRBJ2-7
CASLEGAYEQYF,TRBV2,TRBJ2-7
CASSQELGQGMLTYEQYF,TRBV4-3,TRBJ2-7
CSAEDRDGPYEQYF,TRBV20-1,TRBJ2-7
CASSLDGDLHIQYF,TRBV28,TRBJ2-4